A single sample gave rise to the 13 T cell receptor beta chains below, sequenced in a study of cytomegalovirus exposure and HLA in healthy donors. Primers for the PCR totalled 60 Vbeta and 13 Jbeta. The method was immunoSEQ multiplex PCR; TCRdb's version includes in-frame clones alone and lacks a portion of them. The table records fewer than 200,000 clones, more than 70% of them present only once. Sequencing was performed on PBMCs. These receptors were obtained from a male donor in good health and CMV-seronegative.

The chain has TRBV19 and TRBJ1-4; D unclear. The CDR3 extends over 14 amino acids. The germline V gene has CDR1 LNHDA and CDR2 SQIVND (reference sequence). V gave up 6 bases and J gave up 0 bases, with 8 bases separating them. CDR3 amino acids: CASRSFATNEKLFF. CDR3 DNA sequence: TGTGCCAGTAGATCATTTGCAACTAATGAAAAACTGTTTTTT.

DNA of the CDR3: TGTGCCAGCAGTTCCCGCGCGCCCAGGGGCTACGAGCAGTACTTC. Amino acids: CASSSRAPRGYEQYF. The chain is built from TRBV6-5 and TRBJ2-7, with a possible D match to TRBD1 (6 bases). This CDR3 has 15 residues. The germline gives CDR1 MNHEY, CDR2 SVGAGI. V was cut by 4 bases and J by 3 bases, with 16 bases left in between.

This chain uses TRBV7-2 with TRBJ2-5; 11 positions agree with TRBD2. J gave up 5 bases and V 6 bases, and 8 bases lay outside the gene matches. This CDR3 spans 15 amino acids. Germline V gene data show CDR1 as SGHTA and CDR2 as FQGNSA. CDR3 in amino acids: CASSLRTSGWETQYF. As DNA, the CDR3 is TGTGCCAGCAGTCTTCGGACTAGCGGGTGGGAGACCCAGTACTTC.

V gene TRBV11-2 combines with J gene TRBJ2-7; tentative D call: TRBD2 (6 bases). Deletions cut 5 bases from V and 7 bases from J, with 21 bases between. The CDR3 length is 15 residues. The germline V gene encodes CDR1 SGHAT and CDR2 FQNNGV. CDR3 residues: CASSRATNPGREQYF. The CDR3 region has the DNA TGTGCCAGCAGCCGGGCGACTAACCCAGGGAGGGAGCAGTACTTC.

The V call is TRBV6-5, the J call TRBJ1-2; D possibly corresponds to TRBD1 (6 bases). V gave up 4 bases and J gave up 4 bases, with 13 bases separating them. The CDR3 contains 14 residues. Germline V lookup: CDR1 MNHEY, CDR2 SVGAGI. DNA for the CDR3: TGTGCCAGCAGTTCCCCGGGACACAGCTATGGCTACACCTTC. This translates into CASSSPGHSYGYTF.

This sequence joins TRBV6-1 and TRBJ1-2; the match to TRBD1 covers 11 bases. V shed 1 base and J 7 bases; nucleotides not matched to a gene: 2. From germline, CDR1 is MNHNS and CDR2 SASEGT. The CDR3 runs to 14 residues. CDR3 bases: TGTGCCAGCAGTGAAGGGACAGGGGGCGGTGGCTACACCTTC. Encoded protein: CASSEGTGGGGYTF.

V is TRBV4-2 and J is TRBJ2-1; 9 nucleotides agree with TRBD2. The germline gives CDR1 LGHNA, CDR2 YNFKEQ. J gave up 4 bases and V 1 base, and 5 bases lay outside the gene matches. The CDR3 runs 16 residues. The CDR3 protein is CASSQGSLAGYNEQFF. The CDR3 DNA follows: TGTGCCAGCAGCCAAGGCTCGCTAGCGGGGTACAATGAGCAGTTCTTC.

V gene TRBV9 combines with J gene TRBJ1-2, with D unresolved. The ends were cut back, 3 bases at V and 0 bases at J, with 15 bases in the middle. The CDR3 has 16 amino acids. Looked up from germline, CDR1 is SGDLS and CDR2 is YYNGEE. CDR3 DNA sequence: TGTGCCAGCAGCGCGGGTGCGGGTTTAGCTAACTATGGCTACACCTTC. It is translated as CASSAGAGLANYGYTF.

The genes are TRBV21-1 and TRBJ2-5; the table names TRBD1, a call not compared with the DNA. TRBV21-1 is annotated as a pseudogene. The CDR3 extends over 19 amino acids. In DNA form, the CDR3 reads TGTGCCAGCAGCAAAGAGTTCCCTCCCCCGACAGAAAAACAAGAGACCCAGTACTTC. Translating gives CASSKEFPPPTEKQETQYF.

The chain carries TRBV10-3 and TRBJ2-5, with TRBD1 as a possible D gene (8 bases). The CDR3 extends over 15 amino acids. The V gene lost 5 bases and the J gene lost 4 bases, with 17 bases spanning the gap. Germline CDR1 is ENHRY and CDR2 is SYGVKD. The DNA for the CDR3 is TGTGCCATCAGTATCCGACAGGGGAGGGGAGAGACCCAGTACTTC. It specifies CAISIRQGRGETQYF.

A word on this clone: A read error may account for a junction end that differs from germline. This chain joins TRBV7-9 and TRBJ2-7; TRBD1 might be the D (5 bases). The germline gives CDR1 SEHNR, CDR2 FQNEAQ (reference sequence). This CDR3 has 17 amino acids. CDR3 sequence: CSSSSGRDTAFPYEQYF. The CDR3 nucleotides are TGTTCCAGCAGCTCAGGGCGAGATACAGCGTTCCCCTACGAGCAGTACTTC.

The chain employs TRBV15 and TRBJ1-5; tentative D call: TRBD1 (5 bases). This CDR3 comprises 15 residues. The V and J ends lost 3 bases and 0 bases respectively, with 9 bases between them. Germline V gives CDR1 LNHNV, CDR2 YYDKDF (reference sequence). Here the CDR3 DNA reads TGTGCCACCAGCAGGACAGCCCTTAGCAATCAGCCCCAGCATTTT. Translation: CATSRTALSNQPQHF.

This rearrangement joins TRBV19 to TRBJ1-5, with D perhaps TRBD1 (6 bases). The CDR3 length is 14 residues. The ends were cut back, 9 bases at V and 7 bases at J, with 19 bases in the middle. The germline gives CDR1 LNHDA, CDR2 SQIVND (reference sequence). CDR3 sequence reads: CARPCGGASQPQHF. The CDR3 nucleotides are TGTGCCAGGCCTTGTGGGGGGGCGAGCCAGCCCCAGCATTTT. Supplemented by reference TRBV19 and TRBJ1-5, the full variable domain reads DGGITQSPKYLFRKEGQNVTLSCEQNLNHDAMYWYRQDPGQGLRLIYYSQIVNDFQKGDIAEGYSVSREKKESFPLTVTSAQKNPTAFYLCARPCGGASQPQHFGDGTRLSIL.